This is a list of T cell receptor beta chains from one sample in a study of blood T cell repertoires in COVID-19. Sequencing was performed with immunoSEQ multiplex PCR; in TCRdb, only in-frame clones are kept and a portion is missing. The sample shows 200,000 to 250,000 clones, 80% to 95% of them seen only once. Specimen: peripheral blood. The receptors were sampled from a man aged 25-45 years with COVID-19, enrolled during active disease. Both conserved end residues are part of each CDR3. Each record gives: V gene, D gene, CDR3 length, J gene, clone size, CDR3 DNA, CDR3 protein. The D gene is left open where the match is weak. The size of a clone is reported for some rows only, either as once, few or many, or as a class for expanded clones.

TRBV3-1/TRBV3-2	TRBD2	16	TRBJ2-2	.	TGTGCCAGCAGCCAAGACAGACTAGCGAGTCCCGGGGAGCTGTTTTTT	CASSQDRLASPGELFF
TRBV27	.	16	TRBJ1-6	.	TGTGCCAGCAGTTTATATGAGGGCAGAGTTAATTCACCCCTCCACTTT	CASSLYEGRVNSPLHF
TRBV10-3	.	13	TRBJ1-1	once	TGTGCCATCGGGAGGGGGGCGGACACTGAAGCTTTCTTT	CAIGRGADTEAFF
TRBV30	.	14	TRBJ1-4	.	TGTGCCTGGAGGCGGGGCACAACTAATGAAAAACTGTTTTTT	CAWRRGTTNEKLFF
TRBV19	TRBD1	13	TRBJ1-1	.	TGTGCCAGTAGCTATGGGACAGATCATGAAGCTTTCTTT	CASSYGTDHEAFF
TRBV5-4	TRBD1	18	TRBJ2-5	.	TGTGCCAGCAGCTTGGGTCGTGGTAACAGGGGGTTTCAAGAGACCCAGTACTTC	CASSLGRGNRGFQETQYF
TRBV3-1/TRBV3-2	.	12	TRBJ2-7	.	TGTGCCAGCAGCCAGACAGGTTACGAGCAGTACTTC	CASSQTGYEQYF
TRBV6-5	.	14	TRBJ1-6	once	TGTGCCAGCAGTCCACGGGATTATAATTCACCCCTCCACTTT	CASSPRDYNSPLHF
TRBV2	.	12	TRBJ1-1	.	TGTGCCAGCAGTTACAAGAACACTGAAGCTTTCTTT	CASSYKNTEAFF
TRBV6-1	.	17	TRBJ2-7	.	TGTGCCAGCAGTGCATTGGCAGGGTCGATTTCTTTCTACGAGCAGTACTTC	CASSALAGSISFYEQYF
TRBV6-5	.	14	TRBJ1-2	.	TGTGCCAGCAGTTACTCGACAGTAAGCTATGGCTACACCTTC	CASSYSTVSYGYTF
TRBV6-5	.	14	TRBJ1-6	.	TGTGCCAGCAGTTACTCAGGACAGTCTTCACCCCTCCACTTT	CASSYSGQSSPLHF
TRBV9	TRBD1	14	TRBJ1-1	.	TGTGCCAGCAGCCCCGGACAGGGGAACACTGAAGCTTTCTTT	CASSPGQGNTEAFF
TRBV30	.	15	TRBJ2-3	.	TGTGCCTGGAGTGAGGGGGAGCGGGGAACAGATACGCAGTATTTT	CAWSEGERGTDTQYF
TRBV5-4	.	13	TRBJ1-5	once	TGTGCCAGCAGCCTACAGGGCAATCAGCCCCAGCATTTT	CASSLQGNQPQHF
TRBV19	TRBD1	15	TRBJ1-1	many	TGTGCCAGTAGTACCCGGGACAGCATGAACACTGAAGCTTTCTTT	CASSTRDSMNTEAFF
TRBV14	.	14	TRBJ1-2	.	TGTGCCAGCAGCCAAGGGCCAGGGAACTATGGCTACACCTTC	CASSQGPGNYGYTF
TRBV11-2	TRBD2	13	TRBJ2-3	.	TGTGCCAGCAGCAGACTAGCTACAGATACGCAGTATTTT	CASSRLATDTQYF
TRBV6-5	TRBD1	15	TRBJ1-1	once	TGTGCCACCGCCGGGACAGGGGGCCTGTGGACTGAAGCTTTCTTT	CATAGTGGLWTEAFF
TRBV18	TRBD1	15	TRBJ1-4	.	TGTGCCAGCTCATTACGGACAGGGGGGAATGAAAAACTGTTTTTT	CASSLRTGGNEKLFF
TRBV6-6	TRBD2	17	TRBJ2-1	.	TGTGCCAGCAGTCCCCTCAAAGATAGCGGGGGTTACAATGAGCAGTTCTTC	CASSPLKDSGGYNEQFF
TRBV7-7	TRBD1	15	TRBJ1-4	.	TGTGCCAGCAGCCCCGGGACAGGGAAAGGGGAAAAACTGTTTTTT	CASSPGTGKGEKLFF
TRBV7-9	TRBD1	16	TRBJ2-7	.	TGTGCCAGCAGCTTGGTTCGACAGGGGAGTATCTACGAGCAGTACTTC	CASSLVRQGSIYEQYF
TRBV5-1	TRBD2	16	TRBJ2-7	.	TGCGCCAGCAGAGACACTAGCGGCCGAATGACTACCGAGCAGTACTTC	CASRDTSGRMTTEQYF
TRBV9	.	15	TRBJ1-2	.	TGTGCCAGCAGCGAGGGTGCGGGGGGCATCTATGGCTACACCTTC	CASSEGAGGIYGYTF
TRBV5-1	TRBD1	16	TRBJ2-2	.	TGCGCCAGCAGCTTGTTTCGGGACAGGGGTGCCGGGGAGCTGTTTTTT	CASSLFRDRGAGELFF
TRBV9	TRBD1	15	TRBJ1-3	.	TGTGCCAGCAGCGGACAGGGGGCGCAGGGAAACACCATATATTTT	CASSGQGAQGNTIYF
TRBV2	TRBD1	14	TRBJ2-2	.	TGTGCCAGCAGTCGGAGGACAGGGACCGGGGAGCTGTTTTTT	CASSRRTGTGELFF
TRBV2	TRBD1	13	TRBJ1-1	.	TGTGCCAGCAGGGGACAGTTGGGGATGGGGGCTTTCTTT	CASRGQLGMGAFF
TRBV3-1/TRBV3-2	.	12	TRBJ1-4	.	TGTGCCAGCACCCAGGGCTCTGACAAACTGTTTTTT	CASTQGSDKLFF
TRBV19	.	16	TRBJ1-6	.	TGTGCCAGTAGTCCTAGTACTGGACATTATAATTCACCCCTCCACTTT	CASSPSTGHYNSPLHF
TRBV19	.	15	TRBJ2-4	.	TGTGCCAGTAGTGAAAGGGGACTAGCCAAAAACATTCAGTACTTC	CASSERGLAKNIQYF
TRBV2	.	14	TRBJ2-3	.	TGTGCCAGCCGTACGAGCGTAAGCACAGATACGCAGTATTTT	CASRTSVSTDTQYF
TRBV5-1	.	13	TRBJ1-1	.	TGCGCCAGCAGCTTACGGGGGGACACTGAAGCTTTCTTT	CASSLRGDTEAFF
TRBV19	.	13	TRBJ1-5	.	TGTGCCAGTAGTAAGACAGGCGTGGGGCCCCAGCATTTT	CASSKTGVGPQHF
TRBV20-1	.	11	TRBJ1-2	.	TGCAGTGCTAGAGAAGCGATGACGGCCCGATTT	CSAREAMTARF
TRBV18	.	15	TRBJ2-3	.	TGTGCCAGCTCACCCCGGGACACCTCCACAGATACGCAGTATTTT	CASSPRDTSTDTQYF
TRBV7-6	.	16	TRBJ2-1	.	TGTGCCAGCAGCCGTGGAGTGGGGAGCTCCTACAATGAGCAGTTCTTC	CASSRGVGSSYNEQFF
TRBV5-1	.	15	TRBJ1-1	once	TGCGCCAGCAGCTTGGCGGGAGGGAGTAACACTGAAGCTTTCTTT	CASSLAGGSNTEAFF
TRBV2	TRBD2	18	TRBJ2-7	.	TGTGCCAGCAGGGGGGCCCAGGGACTAGCGGGGGCCGCCTACGAGCAGTACTTC	CASRGAQGLAGAAYEQYF
TRBV28	.	17	TRBJ1-1	.	TGTGCCAGCAGTTCGGTTCCCCGGGTGAGACGGAACACTGAAGCTTTCTTT	CASSSVPRVRRNTEAFF
TRBV20-1	.	11	TRBJ2-5	.	TGCGGATTGAGGTATTCAGAGACCCAGTACTTC	CGLRYSETQYF
TRBV6-4	.	14	TRBJ2-3	.	TGTGCCAGCAGTGACAGGGGTGACACAGATACGCAGTATTTT	CASSDRGDTDTQYF
TRBV7-6	.	16	TRBJ1-1	.	TGTGCCAGCACCTTCATTTCGGAGGGAACGGGCACTGAAGCTTTCTTT	CASTFISEGTGTEAFF
TRBV6-6	.	13	TRBJ1-2	.	TGTGCCAGCAGTACAGGGAATTACTATGGCTACACCTTC	CASSTGNYYGYTF
TRBV7-9	.	15	TRBJ1-1	once	TGTGCCAGCGCCCCCCCGAGCGGGGCAGACACTGAAGCTTTCTTT	CASAPPSGADTEAFF
TRBV7-9	TRBD1	15	TRBJ2-7	.	TGTGCCAGCAGCCCGGGACAGGGGGCAAAGGACGAGCAGTACTTC	CASSPGQGAKDEQYF
TRBV10-3	.	14	TRBJ1-4	.	TGTGCCATCAGCCAGGGAACAACTAATGAAAAACTGTTTTTT	CAISQGTTNEKLFF
TRBV5-3	TRBD1	13	TRBJ1-2	.	TGTGCCAGAAGCCCCGGGACAGGGGATGGCTACACCTTC	CARSPGTGDGYTF
TRBV24-1	.	13	TRBJ2-1	.	TGTGCCACCAGTGAGGCTGGTTACAATGAGCAGTTCTTC	CATSEAGYNEQFF
TRBV9	TRBD2	16	TRBJ2-7	.	TGTGCCAGCAGCGTAGAATCTCTAGCGGGGGCCTACGAGCAGTACTTC	CASSVESLAGAYEQYF
TRBV9	.	13	TRBJ1-1	.	TGTGCCAGCAGCGTGCGGCCTAACACTGAAGCTTTCTTT	CASSVRPNTEAFF
TRBV5-1	.	14	TRBJ2-7	.	TGCGCCAGCAGCTTAGAGGGCGTTTCCTACGAGCAGTACTTC	CASSLEGVSYEQYF